These 27 T cell receptor beta chains were sequenced from one sample in a study of T-cell memory formation after mild COVID-19. TCRdb redid the calling of the 5' RACE reads with MiXCR, one entry per CDR3 protein. The sample holds about 470,000 distinct CDR3 sequences; 25% are singletons and the top ten take around 13%. The sequenced material came from PBMCs or a T cell subset sorted from them (not recorded which). These receptors were collected from an adult woman who had mild COVID-19 (a few samples of this study predate the infection). Cell type and time point are not known.

This clonotype appeared a few times. The CDR3 coding sequence is TGTGCCAGCAGCCTAATGGAGCGCGGGGCAGATACGCAGTATTTT. Protein sequence: CASSLMERGADTQYF. The gene calls are TRBV7-8 and TRBJ2-3; TRBD2 might be the D (6 bases). Germline CDR1 SGHVS, CDR2 FQNEAQ. V was shortened by 5 bases and J by 4 bases, with 16 bases between the two germline ends. This CDR3 region has 15 residues.

This clonotype was recorded a few times. This chain uses TRBV4-2 with TRBJ2-7, with 7 bases identical to TRBD2. Germline lookup yields CDR1 LGHNA and CDR2 YNFKEQ. With V trimmed by 4 bases and J by 2 bases, 2 bases remained unmatched. This CDR3 region has 13 residues. CDR3 region: CASSPSGPYEQYF. CDR3 sequence (DNA): TGTGCCAGCAGCCCTAGCGGACCCTACGAGCAGTACTTC.

This clonotype was seen a few times. The rearrangement links TRBV5-1 to TRBJ2-2, with D perhaps TRBD1 (6 bases). Looked up from germline, CDR1 is SGHRS and CDR2 is YFSETQ. V lost 5 bases to trimming and J lost 0 bases, with 17 bases between them. The CDR3 consists of 17 residues. CDR3 DNA sequence: TGCGCCAGCAGGGGCCCTACGGACAGTGCGAACACCGGGGAGCTGTTTTTT. Amino acid sequence: CASRGPTDSANTGELFF.

The chain has TRBV5-1 and TRBJ2-1, with 10 bases fitting TRBD2. The CDR3 has 15 residues. V lost 3 bases to trimming and J lost 9 bases; unmatched junction nucleotides: 9. Looked up from germline, CDR1 is SGHRS and CDR2 is YFSETQ. CDR3 nucleotide sequence: TGCGCCAGCAGCTGGACTAGCGGCGGGGGTGCTGAGCAGTTCTTC. This codes for CASSWTSGGGAEQFF. The complete variable domain, with remaining parts taken from reference TRBV5-1 and TRBJ2-1, reads KAGVTQTPRYLIKTRGQQVTLSCSPISGHRSVSWYQQTPGQGLQFLFEYFSETQRNKGNFPGRFSGRQFSNSRSEMNVSTLELGDSALYLCASSWTSGGGAEQFFGPGTRLTVL.

This clonotype was recorded a few times. V and J are TRBV6-6 and TRBJ1-2; D is undetermined. V lost 0 bases and J 0 bases, leaving 11 bases between the germline ends. The germline V gene has CDR1 MNHNY and CDR2 SVGAGI (reference sequence). The CDR3 sequence is 16 residues long. Written as DNA, the CDR3 is TGTGCCAGCAGTTACTCGAATTTAGGCCCTAACTATGGCTACACCTTC. It codes for CASSYSNLGPNYGYTF.

The chain uses TRBV6-2 or TRBV6-3 and TRBJ1-5, with D tentatively TRBD1 (5 bases). This CDR3 has 14 residues. V lost 6 bases and J 0 bases, leaving 9 bases between the germline ends. In germline, CDR1 is MNHEY, CDR2 SVGEGT. CDR3: CASRGPLSNQPQHF. The CDR3 coding sequence is TGTGCCAGCAGGGGACCTCTTAGCAATCAGCCCCAGCATTTT.

This clonotype was seen at least ten times. The chain uses TRBV12-3 or TRBV12-4 and TRBJ2-6, with 7 nucleotides matching TRBD1. The CDR3 loop spans 16 amino acids. The V segment lost 5 bases and the J segment 4 bases; nucleotides outside the gene matches: 8. The CDR3: CASSHQQGLGANVLTF. The CDR3 nucleotides are TGTGCCAGCAGTCACCAACAGGGGCTGGGGGCCAACGTCCTGACTTTC.

This chain uses TRBV9 with TRBJ1-1, with 8 bases fitting TRBD1. The germline gives CDR1 SGDLS, CDR2 YYNGEE. The CDR3 is made up of 15 amino acids. Losses at the gene ends were 0 bases for V and 6 bases for J; bases not matched to a gene: 7. The CDR3 nucleotides are TGTGCCAGCAGCGTAGAGGCAGGGGGCAGGCCTGAAGCTTTCTTT. Protein sequence: CASSVEAGGRPEAFF.

The rearrangement uses TRBV24-1 and TRBJ1-2; 8 bases fit TRBD1. V was clipped by 3 bases and J by 9 bases; unmatched bases: 5. The CDR3 length is 13 residues. Germline-derived CDR1 and CDR2 are KGHDR and SFDVKD. The CDR3 loop is CATSDIQGVSYTF. The CDR3 DNA reads TGTGCCACCAGTGATATACAGGGGGTAAGCTACACCTTC.

This clonotype was seen only a few times. The chain recombines TRBV5-6 with TRBJ1-3; no reliable D call. Germline V gene sequence: CDR1 SGHDT, CDR2 YYEEEE. CDR3 length equals 15 residues. Trimming stripped 1 base from V and 0 bases from J, with 8 bases between. CDR3 in DNA: TGTGCCAGCAGCTTGACGGGGTACTCTGGAAACACCATATATTTT. Translation gives CASSLTGYSGNTIYF. Full variable domain (remainder filled in from reference TRBV5-6 and TRBJ1-3): DAGVTQSPTHLIKTRGQQVTLRCSPKSGHDTVSWYQQALGQGPQFIFQYYEEEERQRGNFPDRFSGHQFPNYSSELNVNALLLGDSALYLCASSLTGYSGNTIYFGEGSWLTVV.

This clonotype was seen at least ten times. V usage is TRBV5-1 and J usage is TRBJ2-3; 14 nucleotides align to TRBD2. Trimming removed 3 bases from V and 4 bases from J; junction bases left unmatched: 7. CDR3 length: 17 amino acids. Germline-derived CDR1 and CDR2 are SGHRS and YFSETQ. In DNA, the CDR3 is TGCGCCAGCAGCTCCAGACTAGCGGGGGGGCTTGCAGATACGCAGTATTTT. Protein sequence: CASSSRLAGGLADTQYF.

J is TRBJ2-3 and V is TRBV12-3 or TRBV12-4, with 8 bases aligning to TRBD2. Trimming took 5 bases from V and 3 from J; bases not matched to a gene: 7. The CDR3 contains 15 residues. The CDR3 bases are TGTGCCAGCAGTCCCCAAGCTAGCGGGACAGATACGCAGTATTTT. Encoded protein: CASSPQASGTDTQYF.

This chain connects TRBV10-3 to TRBJ1-3; D gene ambiguous. This CDR3 spans 14 amino acids. Germline V gives CDR1 ENHRY, CDR2 SYGVKD. V lost 8 bases and J lost 4, with 15 bases in between. This CDR3 is CAIRDVGSGNTIYF. The DNA for the CDR3 is TGTGCCATCCGAGACGTGGGGTCGGGAAACACCATATATTTT.

This clonotype occurred a few times. The V call is TRBV5-1, the J call TRBJ2-1, with D possibly being TRBD1 or TRBD2 (5 bases each). The V gene's germline CDR1 is SGHRS and CDR2 YFSETQ. This CDR3 comprises 13 residues. V shed 2 bases and J shed 9 bases, with 12 bases lying between them. CDR3 DNA: TGCGCCAGCAGCTTAGTGGGGGACGGTGAGCAGTTCTTC. Amino acid sequence: CASSLVGDGEQFF.

This clonotype was observed a handful of times. The chain links TRBV6-2 or TRBV6-3 to TRBJ2-7; weak D call: TRBD1 (6 bases). The CDR3 sequence is 14 residues long. In germline, CDR1 is MNHEY, CDR2 SVGEGT. Trimming took off 4 bases at V and 3 bases at J, with 13 bases between the two ends. The CDR3 region has the DNA TGTGCCAGCAGTTTGGGGGCGGCATACTACGAGCAGTACTTC. Its translation: CASSLGAAYYEQYF.

V and J are TRBV20-1 and TRBJ2-4; 8 positions agree with TRBD1. Germline values: CDR1 DFQATT, CDR2 SNEGSKA (reference sequence). The V segment lost 6 bases and the J segment 4 bases; nucleotides outside the gene matches: 5. This CDR3 region has 13 residues. The CDR3 loop is CSAKTGVKNIQYF. CDR3 in DNA: TGCAGTGCCAAGACAGGGGTGAAAAACATTCAGTACTTC.

The chain couples TRBV29-1 to TRBJ1-1; D is unclear. The CDR3 loop spans 13 amino acids. The germline V gene has CDR1 SQVTM and CDR2 ANQGSEA. Trimming took off 6 bases at V and 1 base at J, with 12 bases between the two ends. The CDR3 protein is CSVEGQTNTEAFF. As DNA, the CDR3 is TGCAGCGTGGAGGGTCAGACGAACACTGAAGCTTTCTTT.

This clonotype was seen at least ten times. The rearrangement links TRBV19 to TRBJ2-1; 7 bases map to TRBD1. CDR3 length: 12 residues. V lost 3 bases, J lost 12 bases, and 5 bases stayed unmatched. Germline V CDR1 and CDR2: LNHDA, SQIVND (reference sequence). The CDR3 nucleotides read TGTGCCAGTAGTATTATGGGACAGATGCAGTTCTTC. Translating it yields CASSIMGQMQFF.

This clonotype has ten or more counts. V is TRBV6-5 and J is TRBJ2-3; D is perhaps TRBD2 (6 bases). Between the trimmed V and J ends, which lost 0 bases and 0 bases, there was a span of 13 bases. This CDR3 is built from 17 residues. CDR1 is MNHEY and CDR2 is SVGAGI in the germline V gene. CDR3 region: CASSYSEVRGSTDTQYF. The CDR3 bases are TGTGCCAGCAGTTACTCGGAGGTGCGGGGTAGCACAGATACGCAGTATTTT.

CDR3: CASSADGIHTDTQYF. CDR3 DNA: TGTGCCAGCAGCGCCGACGGAATCCACACAGATACGCAGTATTTT. V usage is TRBV9 and J usage is TRBJ2-3; D is unclear. V was shortened by 3 bases and J by 2 bases, with 13 bases between the two germline ends. The CDR3 loop spans 15 amino acids. The germline V gene has CDR1 SGDLS and CDR2 YYNGEE.

This clonotype was seen more than once but under ten times. The chain carries TRBV12-3 or TRBV12-4 and TRBJ1-1; no firm D call. The CDR3 covers 14 residues. Trimming shortened V by 5 bases and J by 1 base, and 11 bases separated the two germline ends. CDR3 sequence reads: CASSILLGNTEAFF. The CDR3 region has the DNA TGTGCCAGCAGTATCCTTTTGGGGAACACTGAAGCTTTCTTT.

The chain is built from TRBV27 and TRBJ2-7; D is uncertain. The CDR3 is 13 amino acids. V was trimmed by 8 bases and J by 2 bases, leaving 13 bases between them. Germline assignment: CDR1 MNHEY and CDR2 SMNVEV (reference sequence). The CDR3 loop reads CASPDRVPYEQYF. In DNA, the CDR3 is TGTGCCAGCCCAGATCGGGTCCCCTACGAGCAGTACTTC.

The chain recombines TRBV24-1 with TRBJ1-5, with 7 bases matching TRBD1. J gave up 3 bases and V 4 bases, and 8 bases lay outside the gene matches. The germline CDR1 and CDR2 sequences are KGHDR and SFDVKD. The CDR3 totals 16 residues. CDR3 sequence: CATSEGGGSLNQPQHF. For the CDR3, the DNA is TGTGCCACCAGTGAAGGAGGGGGCAGCCTCAATCAGCCCCAGCATTTT.

The chain has TRBV9 and TRBJ2-1; TRBD1 might be the D (5 bases). Trimming took off 0 bases at V and 6 bases at J, with 7 bases between the two ends. In germline, CDR1 is SGDLS, CDR2 YYNGEE. This CDR3 comprises 13 residues. The CDR3 loop reads CASSVGQGNEQFF. The CDR3, as DNA: TGTGCCAGCAGCGTAGGTCAGGGCAATGAGCAGTTCTTC. Variable domain in full (rest from reference TRBV9 and TRBJ2-1): DSGVTQTPKHLITATGQRVTLRCSPRSGDLSVYWYQQSLDQGLQFLIQYYNGEERAKGNILERFSAQQFPDLHSELNLSSLELGDSALYFCASSVGQGNEQFFGPGTRLTVL.

The V and J genes are TRBV20-1 and TRBJ2-3, with TRBD1 identical over 7 bases. The CDR3 sequence is 14 residues long. V was clipped by 6 bases and J by 0 bases; unmatched bases: 6. Germline V gene sequence: CDR1 DFQATT, CDR2 SNEGSKA (reference sequence). The CDR3 DNA is TGCAGTGCCGAGGGGGCATCGAGCACAGATACGCAGTATTTT. This translates into CSAEGASSTDTQYF.

This clonotype was found a few times. The rearrangement uses TRBV29-1 and TRBJ2-1; D possibly corresponds to TRBD2 (6 bases). The CDR3 spans 15 residues. V was clipped by 2 bases and J by 1 base, with 12 bases between them. Per the germline V gene, CDR1 is SQVTM and CDR2 is ANQGSEA. CDR3 protein: CSVEISGGSYNEQFF. Written as DNA, the CDR3 is TGCAGCGTTGAAATTAGCGGTGGGTCCTACAATGAGCAGTTCTTC.

This clonotype was detected a few times. The rearrangement joins TRBV5-1 to TRBJ1-1; 10 nucleotides align to TRBD1. The junction had 11 bases not matched to a gene; V was cut back by 4 bases and J by 5 bases. Germline V gene data show CDR1 as SGHRS and CDR2 as YFSETQ. CDR3 size: 16 residues. The CDR3 bases are TGCGCCAGCAGCCCCAGGTTCCCGGGACAGGGGACTGAAGCTTTCTTT. Amino acid sequence: CASSPRFPGQGTEAFF.